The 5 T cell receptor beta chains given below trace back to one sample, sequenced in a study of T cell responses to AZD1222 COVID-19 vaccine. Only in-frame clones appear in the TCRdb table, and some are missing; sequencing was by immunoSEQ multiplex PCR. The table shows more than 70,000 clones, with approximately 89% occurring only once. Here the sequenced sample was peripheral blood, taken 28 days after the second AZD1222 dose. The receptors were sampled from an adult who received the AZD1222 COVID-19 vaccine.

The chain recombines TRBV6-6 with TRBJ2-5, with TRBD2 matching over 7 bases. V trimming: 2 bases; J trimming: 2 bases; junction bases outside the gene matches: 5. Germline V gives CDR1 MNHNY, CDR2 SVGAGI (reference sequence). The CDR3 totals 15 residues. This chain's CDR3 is CASSYAAGVQETQYF. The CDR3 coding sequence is TGTGCCAGCAGTTACGCGGCGGGAGTACAAGAGACCCAGTACTTC.

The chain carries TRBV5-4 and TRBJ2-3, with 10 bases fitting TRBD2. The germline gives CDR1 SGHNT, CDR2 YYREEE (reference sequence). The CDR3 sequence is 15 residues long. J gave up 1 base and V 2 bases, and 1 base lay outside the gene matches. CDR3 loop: CASSLAGGGTDTQYF. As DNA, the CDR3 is TGTGCCAGCAGCTTAGCGGGAGGGGGCACAGATACGCAGTATTTT.

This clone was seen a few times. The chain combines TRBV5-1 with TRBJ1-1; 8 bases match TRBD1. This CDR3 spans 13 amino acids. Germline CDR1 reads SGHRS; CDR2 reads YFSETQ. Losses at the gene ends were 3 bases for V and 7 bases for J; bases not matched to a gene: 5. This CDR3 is CASSSDREDEAFF. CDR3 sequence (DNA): TGCGCCAGCAGCTCGGACAGGGAAGATGAAGCTTTCTTT.

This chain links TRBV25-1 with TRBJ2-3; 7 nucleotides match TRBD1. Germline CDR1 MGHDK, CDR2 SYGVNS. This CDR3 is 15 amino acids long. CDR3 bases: TGTGTAGGGACGGGACAGCCTTCTAGCACAGATACGCAGTATTTT. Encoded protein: CVGTGQPSSTDTQYF.

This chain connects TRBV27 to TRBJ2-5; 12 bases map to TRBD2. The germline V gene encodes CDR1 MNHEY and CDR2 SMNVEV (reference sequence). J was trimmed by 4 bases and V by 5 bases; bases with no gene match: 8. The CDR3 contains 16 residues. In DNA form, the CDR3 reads TGTGCCAGCAGTCCCGCGACTAGCGGGAGTGCAGAGACCCAGTACTTC. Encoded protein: CASSPATSGSAETQYF.